This T cell receptor beta chain was recovered during a study of blood T cell repertoires in COVID-19. Recovered status applied to Cohort 3 donors who had two consecutive negative PCRs. It also applied to those with clearance or with symptom resolution. V was shortened by 4 bases and J by 0 bases, with 8 bases between the two germline ends. From germline, CDR1 is SGHNT and CDR2 YYREEE (reference sequence). CDR3 length: 14 residues. In the original analysis: Scientists estimated how many nucleated cells there were by amplifying reference gene primers. Profiled with immunoSEQ multiplex PCR; TCRdb holds only in-frame clones, not every one. Clonal size and the V and J genes are those of that table, whereas D and trimming came from the DNA. The repertoire includes about 290,000 clones, about nine tenths of them detected once, and 1.7% sits in the top ten.

This clonotype was obtained from a middle-aged woman who had recovered from COVID-19. The source material was PBMCs or T cells enriched from blood (not recorded which). This chain uses TRBV5-4 with TRBJ2-4; D uncertain. CDR3 nucleotides: TGTGCCAGCAGCCTAGGTATAGCCAAAAACATTCAGTACTTC. Its protein product is CASSLGIAKNIQYF.